This TCR beta chain was recovered during a study of shared clonotypes between healthy human individuals. V was clipped by 3 bases and J by 6 bases, with 5 bases between them. Looked up from germline, CDR1 is MNHEY and CDR2 is SVGAGI. The CDR3 has 11 residues. Of note for this clone: Within the sample, other DNA sequences also encode this same CDR3.

CD8 cells classed as naive were CD45RO-negative and positively selected for CCR7, excluding terminally differentiated effector memory CD45RA+ cells. Healthy and HIV-negative, the adult donors had no recent acute infections or vaccinations. TCRdb keeps only in-frame clones here, not all; method: immunoSEQ multiplex PCR. The sample lists 660,000 or so clones, around 96% seen once, with 0.11% in the top ten. Sequencing input: naive CD8+ T cells sorted from blood. The source of this sequence is a woman aged 25 to 39 in good health. The V and J genes are TRBV6-5 and TRBJ1-1, with D unresolved. The CDR3 DNA reads TGTGCCAGCAGTTATGGGGCTGAAGCTTTCTTT. Encoded protein: CASSYGAEAFF.